This entry features one TCR beta chain sequence. Its target is not known. This record comes from a study of cytomegalovirus exposure and HLA in healthy donors. 60 Vbeta and 13 Jbeta primers were used in PCR. Original processing methods: Counted up in a later analysis, unique TCR beta chains came to around 80 million, with about 9.9 million shared. The assay was immunoSEQ multiplex PCR, and TCRdb's table has in-frame clones only and misses some. The DNA gave D and trimming, while V, J and clone size come from that table. The sample holds about 150,000 clones; roughly 76% are singletons and the top ten take 2.3%. Findings and limits, study-wide: An analysis done earlier found most TCR beta V segments productive about 87% or about 30% of the time. As immune exposure information, only CMV serostatus was available.

Per the germline V gene, CDR1 is SGHAT and CDR2 is FQNNGV. The CDR3 covers 15 residues. J gave up 5 bases and V 5 bases, and 8 bases lay outside the gene matches. The sample consisted of PBMCs. The chain joins TRBV11-2 to TRBJ1-4, with 7 bases matching TRBD1. The TCR originated in a male donor in good health and CMV-seronegative. CDR3 sequence (DNA): TGTGCCAGCAGCCCTACGGGACAGACAAATGAAAAACTGTTTTTT. Amino acids: CASSPTGQTNEKLFF.